The following is a T cell receptor beta chain sequence with its context. The data derive from a study of T cells in lung cancer brain metastases. J was trimmed by 0 bases and V by 5 bases; bases with no gene match: 5. The CDR3 spans 16 residues. Germline lookup yields CDR1 MNHEY and CDR2 SMNVEV (reference sequence). Produced via immunoSEQ multiplex PCR; TCRdb's table is partial and in-frame only. The sample has about 4,200 clones; 80% to 90% are singletons. The genes are TRBV27 and TRBJ2-3, with 10 bases lining up with TRBD1. Sequencing used tumor tissue from the primary lung tumor. The sequence was collected from a man aged 55-75 years with non-small cell lung cancer. CDR3 nucleotides: TGTGCCAGCAGTAGACAGGGGGCGCGAAGCACAGATACGCAGTATTTT. Protein: CASSRQGARSTDTQYF.